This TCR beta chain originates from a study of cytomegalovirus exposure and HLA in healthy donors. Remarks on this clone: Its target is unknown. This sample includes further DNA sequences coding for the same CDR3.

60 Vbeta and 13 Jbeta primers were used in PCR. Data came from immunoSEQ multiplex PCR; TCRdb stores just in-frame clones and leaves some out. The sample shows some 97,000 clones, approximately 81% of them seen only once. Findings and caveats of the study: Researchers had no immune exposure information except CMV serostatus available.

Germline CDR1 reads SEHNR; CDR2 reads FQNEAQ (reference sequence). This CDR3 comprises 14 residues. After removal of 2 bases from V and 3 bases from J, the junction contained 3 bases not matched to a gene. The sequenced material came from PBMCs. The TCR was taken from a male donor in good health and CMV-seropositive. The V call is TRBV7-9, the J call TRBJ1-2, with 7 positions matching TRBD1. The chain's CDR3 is CASSLLGTDYGYTF. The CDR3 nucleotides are TGTGCCAGCAGCTTATTGGGGACAGACTATGGCTACACCTTC.